Shown below are 12 T cell receptor beta chains from a single sample sequenced in a study of control samples from healthy donors and cancer patients. The data were produced by immunoSEQ multiplex PCR, yet TCRdb's version contains in-frame clones alone and is incomplete. The sample comprises about 180,000 clones, approximately 92% of which are singletons, and about 1.4% rests with the top ten. The sequenced material came from blood. The receptors come from a man younger than 40 in good health.

The chain couples TRBV6-2 or TRBV6-3 to TRBJ1-5; D not resolved. V was pared by 5 bases and J by 4 bases, with 9 bases between. Germline V gene sequence: CDR1 MNHEY, CDR2 SVGEGT. The CDR3 runs to 13 residues. The CDR3 region is CASSPPLNQPQHF. CDR3 DNA sequence: TGTGCCAGCAGTCCCCCCCTTAATCAGCCCCAGCATTTT.

The chain joins TRBV30 to TRBJ2-7; D not certain. The V gene lost 0 bases and the J gene lost 4 bases, with 19 bases spanning the gap. CDR1 and CDR2 (germline): GTSNPN, SVGIG (reference sequence). The CDR3 consists of 16 residues. This chain's CDR3 is CAWSVSRPRREYEQYF. The DNA for the CDR3 is TGTGCCTGGAGTGTATCCCGACCTAGAAGGGAATACGAGCAGTACTTC.

The J gene is TRBJ1-3, the V gene TRBV15; D is undetermined. The length of the CDR3 is 17 residues. V lost 1 base to trimming and J lost 2 bases, with 15 bases between them. CDR1 and CDR2 (germline): LNHNV, YYDKDF (reference sequence). CDR3 protein: CATSRAPSGVAGNTIYF. Written as DNA, the CDR3 is TGTGCCACCAGCAGAGCACCCTCGGGTGTCGCTGGAAACACCATATATTTT.

This chain links TRBV10-3 with TRBJ1-1; a possible D gene is TRBD1 (5 bases). The V gene's germline CDR1 is ENHRY and CDR2 SYGVKD. V lost 5 bases, J lost 0 bases, and 19 bases lay in between. The length of the CDR3 is 17 residues. DNA for the CDR3: TGTGCCATCAGTCAACGGAGGGGCGGTGGCATGAACACTGAAGCTTTCTTT. Translated, it gives CAISQRRGGGMNTEAFF.

This clone was observed once. The CDR3 spells CASSQVGVNTEAFF. CDR3 coding DNA: TGTGCCAGCAGCCAAGTTGGGGTGAACACTGAAGCTTTCTTT. This sequence joins TRBV3-1 (or the pseudogene TRBV3-2) and TRBJ1-1; D is unresolved. The CDR3 has 14 amino acids. Germline V gene data show CDR1 as LGHDT and CDR2 as YNNKEL (reference sequence). Deletions cut 1 base from V and 0 bases from J, with 6 bases between.

The J gene is TRBJ2-7, the V gene TRBV27; D gene uncertain. The CDR3 spans 13 residues. Trimming removed 3 bases at V and 6 bases at J, with 12 bases between. Germline loops: CDR1 MNHEY, CDR2 SMNVEV (reference sequence). CDR3 protein: CASSFGVWSEQYF. CDR3 coding DNA: TGTGCCAGCAGTTTTGGGGTCTGGTCCGAGCAGTACTTC.

The chain joins TRBV6-5 to TRBJ1-2, with D perhaps TRBD1 (6 bases). V shed 0 bases and J shed 4 bases, with 15 bases lying between them. Germline-derived CDR1 and CDR2 are MNHEY and SVGAGI. The length of the CDR3 is 16 residues. The CDR3 DNA sequence: TGTGCCAGCAGTTACTCCCTAGGCGAGGGGGGCTATGGCTACACCTTC. Translating it yields CASSYSLGEGGYGYTF.

V usage is TRBV29-1 and J usage is TRBJ2-1, with D perhaps matching TRBD2 (5 bases). V lost 7 bases and J 0 bases, leaving 13 bases between the germline ends. CDR3 length: 14 residues. Germline loops: CDR1 SQVTM, CDR2 ANQGSEA. DNA for the CDR3: TGCAGCGCCTCAGGAGGTGGCTCCTACAATGAGCAGTTCTTC. Protein product: CSASGGGSYNEQFF.

V gene TRBV27 combines with J gene TRBJ2-1; weak D call: TRBD1 (7 bases). The length of the CDR3 is 15 residues. Germline V CDR1 and CDR2: MNHEY, SMNVEV (reference sequence). The ends were cut back, 8 bases at V and 6 bases at J, with 20 bases in the middle. The CDR3 DNA reads as TGTGCCAGCTCCCCAGGGGGGACGCCCGCCAATGAGCAGTTCTTC. Translated: CASSPGGTPANEQFF.

This sequence joins TRBV5-1 and TRBJ2-5; no clear D gene. CDR3 size: 16 residues. Germline CDR1 SGHRS, CDR2 YFSETQ. Trimming left V 0 bases short and J 0 bases short, with 12 bases between. CDR3 sequence (DNA): TGCGCCAGCAGCTTGGGCAGTCCTACGTACCAAGAGACCCAGTACTTC. As protein: CASSLGSPTYQETQYF.

V usage is TRBV3-1 (or the pseudogene TRBV3-2) and J usage is TRBJ1-5; no definite D call. Germline CDR1 reads LGHDT; CDR2 reads YNNKEL (reference sequence). The CDR3 spans 13 residues. Trimming took 0 bases from V and 6 from J, leaving 6 bases between them. The CDR3 is CASSQEGRQPQHF. The CDR3 DNA reads TGTGCCAGCAGCCAAGAAGGTCGTCAGCCCCAGCATTTT.

The chain links TRBV12-5 to TRBJ1-2; 9 bases fit TRBD1. J was trimmed by 8 bases and V by 0 bases; bases with no gene match: 13. The germline V gene has CDR1 LGHNT and CDR2 FRNRAP. CDR3 length: 17 residues. The CDR3 reads CASGLVPGTGNHRGYTF. CDR3 DNA sequence: TGTGCTAGTGGTTTGGTACCGGGGACAGGGAATCACCGGGGCTACACCTTC. The full variable domain, in which reference TRBV12-5 and TRBJ1-2 provide the parts outside the CDR3, is DARVTQTPRHKVTEMGQEVTMRCQPILGHNTVFWYRQTMMQGLELLAYFRNRAPLDDSGMPKDRFSAEMPDATLATLKIQPSEPRDSAVYFCASGLVPGTGNHRGYTFGSGTRLTVV.